The 5 T cell receptor beta chains below all came from one sample that was sequenced in a study of T-cell memory formation after mild COVID-19. TCRdb fed the 5' RACE reads into MiXCR, producing one record per CDR3 protein. The repertoire holds around 250,000 distinct CDR3 sequences, with around 15% as singletons. Material: PBMCs or a T cell subset sorted from them (not recorded which). These receptors all come from a man in his late teens or twenties who had mild COVID-19 (a few samples of this study predate the infection). Cell type and time point are not known.

The sample holds one count of this clonotype. The rearrangement uses TRBV15 and TRBJ2-7; D ambiguous. The germline V and J ends were trimmed by 0 bases and 6 bases, with 9 bases remaining between them. The CDR3 covers 13 residues. In germline, CDR1 is LNHNV, CDR2 YYDKDF (reference sequence). The CDR3 reads CATSREQPSEQYV. CDR3 sequence (DNA): TGTGCCACCAGCAGAGAGCAACCCTCCGAGCAGTACGTC.

There are a few counts of this clonotype. The CDR3 DNA reads as TGTGCCATCAGTGAGCAACCTAGCGGGGGGTCTGAGCAGTTCTTC. It translates to CAISEQPSGGSEQFF. This chain joins TRBV10-3 and TRBJ2-1, with 11 bases matching TRBD2. The J segment lost 9 bases and the V segment lost 2 bases, leaving 6 bases of the junction unmatched. The length of the CDR3 is 15 residues. Germline CDR1 ENHRY, CDR2 SYGVKD.

A few counts support this clonotype. This chain uses TRBV5-1 with TRBJ2-1, with TRBD2 identical over 8 bases. Trimming took 4 bases from V and 2 from J; bases not matched to a gene: 5. The CDR3 runs 15 residues. Germline assignment: CDR1 SGHRS and CDR2 YFSETQ. In DNA form, the CDR3 reads TGCGCCAGCAGCATAAGCGGGGGCCCCTACAATGAGCAGTTCTTC. It codes for CASSISGGPYNEQFF.

In its sample, this clonotype was seen a few times. The chain couples TRBV5-1 to TRBJ2-1; no reliable D call. Germline values: CDR1 SGHRS, CDR2 YFSETQ. V lost 5 bases to trimming and J lost 4 bases, with 7 bases between them. This CDR3 is built from 12 residues. Written as DNA, the CDR3 is TGCGCCAGCAGGGCAGAGTACAATGAGCAGTTCTTC. Protein sequence: CASRAEYNEQFF.

This chain links TRBV24-1 with TRBJ2-1; 11 bases align to TRBD1. V was clipped by 0 bases and J by 5 bases; unmatched bases: 5. CDR1 and CDR2 from the germline V gene are KGHDR and SFDVKD. CDR3 size: 17 residues. The DNA for the CDR3 is TGTGCCACCAGTGATTTGCGGCGGACAGGGGGCCACAATGAGCAGTTCTTC. Translated: CATSDLRRTGGHNEQFF.